A selection of T cell receptor beta chains follows, all from one sample in a study of shared clonotypes between healthy human individuals. Assay: immunoSEQ multiplex PCR; the TCRdb copy retains only in-frame clones and omits some. The sample contains 450,000 to 500,000 clones, over 65% of which appear only once. Material for sequencing was PBMCs. These receptors originate from a woman between 40 and 50 years old in good health. Some clones in this sample may be carry-over from other donors' samples. Both conserved end residues are part of each CDR3. A D gene is named only where the DNA matches it firmly. The listing skips clone size in some rows; elsewhere it reads once, few, many or a size class.

CDR3nt	CDR3aa	j_gene	d_gene	abundance	v_gene
TGTGCCAGCAGTCCCGCTCCGGGGGGGGACAGCGGCTACACCTTC	CASSPAPGGDSGYTF	TRBJ1-2	TRBD1	once	TRBV6-6
TGTGCCAGCGAGAGCTCTGGAAACACCATATATTTT	CASESSGNTIYF	TRBJ1-3	.	.	TRBV2
TGTGCCAGCAGCCCCCTCCAGACCCAGTACTTC	CASSPLQTQYF	TRBJ2-5	.	.	TRBV11-2
TGTGCCACCAATAGCGGGAGCTCCTACAATGAGCAGTTCTTC	CATNSGSSYNEQFF	TRBJ2-1	TRBD2	.	TRBV10-3
TGTGCCAGCTCACCTGGCGGGGGCCTCTCTGGAAACACCATATATTTT	CASSPGGGLSGNTIYF	TRBJ1-3	.	.	TRBV18
TGTGCCAGCAGGAGGGGACAGTCCTACGAGCAGTACTTC	CASRRGQSYEQYF	TRBJ2-7	TRBD1	.	TRBV6-6
TGTGCCAGCAGCTCCGATACTGAAGCTTTCTTT	CASSSDTEAFF	TRBJ1-1	.	.	TRBV5-4
TGTGCCAGCAGCTTCGGGGGGCGCGGTGAGACCCAGTACTTC	CASSFGGRGETQYF	TRBJ2-5	.	.	TRBV5-4
TGTGCCAGCAGCTTACAAGGTGGGGGGGATGAGCAGTTCTTC	CASSLQGGGDEQFF	TRBJ2-1	TRBD2	.	TRBV7-2
TGCGCCAGCAGCGCCGGGTGGGGCGGCAACTATGGCTACACCTTC	CASSAGWGGNYGYTF	TRBJ1-2	.	.	TRBV10-2
TGTGCCAGCAGCTTAAACAGGAACACAGATACGCAGTATTTT	CASSLNRNTDTQYF	TRBJ2-3	.	.	TRBV11-2
TGCACCAGCAGCCACCCCGGGCCTCCGCAAGAGACCCAGTACTTC	CTSSHPGPPQETQYF	TRBJ2-5	.	.	TRBV1
TGTGCTAGTGGTCTAAGGGTTGGCACTGAAGCTTTCTTT	CASGLRVGTEAFF	TRBJ1-1	.	.	TRBV12-5
TGTGCCACCCGAATTGGACAGGGAAACACCATATATTTT	CATRIGQGNTIYF	TRBJ1-3	.	many	TRBV2
TGTGCCAGCAGTGTTACGCAGGGGGACTATGGCTACACCTTC	CASSVTQGDYGYTF	TRBJ1-2	TRBD1	many	TRBV2
TGTGCCAGCAGCGGAGACAGGGGAGATACGCAGTATTTT	CASSGDRGDTQYF	TRBJ2-3	TRBD1	.	TRBV2
TGTGCCAGCAGCCAGATACTAGCGAACACAGATACGCAGTATTTT	CASSQILANTDTQYF	TRBJ2-3	TRBD2	.	TRBV7-2
TGTGCCAGCAGCTTCGGACAGGGGCGCCGCGGGAATGAAAAACTGTTTTTT	CASSFGQGRRGNEKLFF	TRBJ1-4	TRBD1	.	TRBV11-2
TGCGCCAGCAGCCAGGTGGGCTCGGCCGGGGAGCTGTTTTTT	CASSQVGSAGELFF	TRBJ2-2	.	.	TRBV5-1
TGTGCCAGTAGTATAGCGGGACTAGCGTTGGACGGGCAGTTCTTC	CASSIAGLALDGQFF	TRBJ2-1	TRBD2	.	TRBV19
TGTGCCATCAGTGAGACCTCGGTATGGGAGCTGTTTTTT	CAISETSVWELFF	TRBJ2-2	.	.	TRBV10-3
TGTGCCAGCAGCTTAGGGCCAGCGGTCTACGAGCAGTACTTC	CASSLGPAVYEQYF	TRBJ2-7	.	.	TRBV7-9
TGTGCCAGCAGCCGTGGGACAGGGGGTACAGATACGCAGTATTTT	CASSRGTGGTDTQYF	TRBJ2-3	TRBD1	.	TRBV5-8
TGTGCCAGCAGCCCGGACAGGGTTGGCCAAGAGACCCAGTACTTC	CASSPDRVGQETQYF	TRBJ2-5	TRBD1	once	TRBV2
TGTGCCAGCCAGGACAGGAAAAACATTCAGTACTTC	CASQDRKNIQYF	TRBJ2-4	TRBD1	.	TRBV6-5
TGTGCCAGCAGTTCGGGACTAGCGGGAGCGGTAGAGCAGTACTTC	CASSSGLAGAVEQYF	TRBJ2-7	TRBD2	.	TRBV6-1
TGCGCCAGCAGCCGTTCTCAGGGGGTAGGCGACGAGCAGTACTTC	CASSRSQGVGDEQYF	TRBJ2-7	TRBD1	few	TRBV5-1
TGTGCCACCAGCAGGGGTTTTTCCGAGTCAGATACGCAGTATTTT	CATSRGFSESDTQYF	TRBJ2-3	.	.	TRBV15
TGTGCCAGCTCCCTCCGGGGGTCAGAGACCCAGTACTTC	CASSLRGSETQYF	TRBJ2-5	.	.	TRBV18
TGTGCCAGCAGCCAGGGACAGGGCCTTGGAGAGCAGTACTTC	CASSQGQGLGEQYF	TRBJ2-5	TRBD1	.	TRBV5-4
TGTGCCAGCAGCTTGGCGGCGACTAGCCACAATGAGCAGTTCTTC	CASSLAATSHNEQFF	TRBJ2-1	TRBD2	few	TRBV5-4
TGCAGCGTTGGGACAGGGTTTGATCGGCCCCAGCATTTT	CSVGTGFDRPQHF	TRBJ1-5	TRBD1	.	TRBV29-1
TGCAGCGTTGGCGTAGAAGGCTACACCTTC	CSVGVEGYTF	TRBJ1-2	.	.	TRBV29-1
TGTGCCAGCAGCGCCCGGGACACCTCTGGAAACACCATATATTTT	CASSARDTSGNTIYF	TRBJ1-3	.	few	TRBV5-6
TGTGCCAGCAGCTTGTCGGGATGGGACGCTGAAGCTTTCTTT	CASSLSGWDAEAFF	TRBJ1-1	.	.	TRBV5-6
TGTGCCAGCAGGCCTGGGACGGCGGGGGGGTCGGAGCAGTACTTC	CASRPGTAGGSEQYF	TRBJ2-7	TRBD2	.	TRBV5-4
TGTGCCAGCAGCTCCCCGACTAGCGGGAGTCCCCACGAACAGTACTTC	CASSSPTSGSPHEQYF	TRBJ2-7	TRBD2	once	TRBV13
TGCGCCAGCGCCGTCCGGGCGGCTGCCTCTCAAGAGACCCAGTACTTC	CASAVRAAASQETQYF	TRBJ2-5	.	once	TRBV5-1
TGTGCCAGCAGCAACAGGACGGTAAGCAATCAGCCCCAGCATTTT	CASSNRTVSNQPQHF	TRBJ1-5	.	.	TRBV21-1
TGTGCCAGCAGCTTGAGGGGGTCTAATGAAAAACTGTTTTTT	CASSLRGSNEKLFF	TRBJ1-4	.	.	TRBV5-8
TGTGCCAGCAGTAAGGGGGAAGTCTACAATGAGCAGTTCTTC	CASSKGEVYNEQFF	TRBJ2-1	.	.	TRBV11-2
TGTGCCAGCAGCGCTGGGGCGGGGGGGAGTACAATGAGGCAGTTCTTC	CASSAGAGGSTMRQFF	TRBJ2-1	TRBD2	.	TRBV7-6
TGTGCCAGCAGCTTAGGACTAGCGGGAAGCGAGCAGTTCTTC	CASSLGLAGSEQFF	TRBJ2-1	TRBD2	.	TRBV11-3
TGCGCCAGCAGCTCGACCCAGACACCAGCCTACGAGCAGTACTTC	CASSSTQTPAYEQYF	TRBJ2-7	.	.	TRBV5-1
TGTGCCAGCAGCCCAGACGTAGTCTTCGCTAGCGGGAGATCGGGTGAGCAGTTCTTC	CASSPDVVFASGRSGEQFF	TRBJ2-1	TRBD2	.	TRBV14
TGCGCCAGCAGCTTGGAGGCTAGGGGTACAGATACGCAGTATTTT	CASSLEARGTDTQYF	TRBJ2-3	.	.	TRBV5-1
TGTGCCACCCGCGATCACGGGACAACGGTAGAAAAACTGTTTTTT	CATRDHGTTVEKLFF	TRBJ1-4	.	once	TRBV15
TGTGCCAGCAGCGTCGGACACTTAGCCAAAAACATTCAGTACTTC	CASSVGHLAKNIQYF	TRBJ2-4	.	few	TRBV28
TGTGCCAGCAGCTTATTACCTTCCACAGATACGCAGTATTTT	CASSLLPSTDTQYF	TRBJ2-3	.	.	TRBV7-9
TGTGCCAGCAGTGGGGTTGGGCAGCCCCAGCATTTT	CASSGVGQPQHF	TRBJ1-5	.	many	TRBV27
TGTGCCAGCAGCCAGGCGGGACAGAACACAGATACGCAGTATTTT	CASSQAGQNTDTQYF	TRBJ2-3	.	.	TRBV4-2
TGTGCCAGCAGCAGACGCACAGGAGCATCGACAGATACGCAGTATTTT	CASSRRTGASTDTQYF	TRBJ2-3	.	few	TRBV11-3
TGTGCCAGCACCAGCCCCCGAGTGGGGAGACTGTTTTTT	CASTSPRVGRLFF	TRBJ1-4	.	.	TRBV11-2
TGTGCCAGCAGCCCCTTACAGGTCACCGGGGAGCTGTTTTTT	CASSPLQVTGELFF	TRBJ2-2	.	.	TRBV9
TGTGCCAGCAGTGCGGGAGGGGGCCCGAATCAGCCCCAGCATTTT	CASSAGGGPNQPQHF	TRBJ1-5	TRBD1	.	TRBV2
TGTGCCAGTAGAAGGGTATTGAGCTCCTACAATGAGCAGTTCTTC	CASRRVLSSYNEQFF	TRBJ2-1	.	few	TRBV19
TGTGCCATCAGTGAGCTAGCCGGGTCCTACGAGCAGTACTTC	CAISELAGSYEQYF	TRBJ2-7	.	.	TRBV10-3
TGTGCCAGCAGGAGACAGGGAAGTGTGCATTTT	CASRRQGSVHF	TRBJ2-3	TRBD1	.	TRBV25-1
TGTGCCAGCAGCGCCCCCTCAATGCCAACTAATGAAAAACTGTTTTTT	CASSAPSMPTNEKLFF	TRBJ1-4	.	.	TRBV7-9